The rows below give T cell receptor beta chains drawn from one sample of a study of T-cell memory formation after mild COVID-19. From the 5' RACE reads, TCRdb called clonotypes with MiXCR, one entry per CDR3 protein. The sample has about 560,000 distinct CDR3 sequences; approximately 21% are singletons. The sequenced sample consisted of PBMCs or a T cell subset sorted from them (not recorded which). These TCRs come from an adult woman who had mild COVID-19 (a few samples of this study predate the infection). Cell type and time point are not known. Each CDR3 is given with its conserved first and last residue. D genes are given only for firm matches. Clone size, where shown, is once, few, many, or a class for clones that have expanded.

CDR3 DNA,CDR3 protein,J gene,clone size,V gene,D gene
TGTGCCAGCAGCACAATGACAGGACACGGCTACACCTTC,CASSTMTGHGYTF,TRBJ1-2,few,TRBV12-3/TRBV12-4,-
TGTGCCAGCCGGTCGGGGGCAGGGAGCTCCTACGAGCAGTACTTC,CASRSGAGSSYEQYF,TRBJ2-7,few,TRBV7-2,-
TGTGCCAGTAGTCCAAGACCCTACAATGAGCAGTTCTTC,CASSPRPYNEQFF,TRBJ2-1,-,TRBV19,-
TGTGCCAGCGGACAGGGCCGTCGTGATACGCAGTATTTT,CASGQGRRDTQYF,TRBJ2-3,few,TRBV2,TRBD1
TGTGCCAGCAGCTTAGGGACTAGCGGGAGGGCCGCAGATACGCAGTATTTT,CASSLGTSGRAADTQYF,TRBJ2-3,-,TRBV7-3,TRBD2
TGTGCCAGCAGCCTTAGGGGGCTAGCGGGAGGGCCGGAAGATACGCAGTATTTT,CASSLRGLAGGPEDTQYF,TRBJ2-3,few,TRBV12-3/TRBV12-4,TRBD2
TGTGCCAGCAGCGTCGGGACAGTAAATCAGCCCCAGCATTTT,CASSVGTVNQPQHF,TRBJ1-5,-,TRBV9,TRBD1
TGTGCCAGCAGTCTAAGCCCGACAACTCGTCTGGGAGCTTTCTTT,CASSLSPTTRLGAFF,TRBJ1-1,-,TRBV12-3/TRBV12-4,-
TGCGCCAGCAGCCAAGATGGGACCTATCCTGAAAAACTGTTTTTT,CASSQDGTYPEKLFF,TRBJ1-4,few,TRBV4-1,-
TGTGCCAGCAGTGAAGACCAGGGGATCGCTGGAAACACCATATATTTT,CASSEDQGIAGNTIYF,TRBJ1-3,few,TRBV25-1,-
TGTGCCAGCAGCACCGGGACAGGGAGACTGTTTTTT,CASSTGTGRLFF,TRBJ1-4,-,TRBV7-8,TRBD1
TGTGCCAGCAGCCCTTCGAGATACTACGAGCAGTACTTC,CASSPSRYYEQYF,TRBJ2-7,-,TRBV7-2,-
TGTGCCAGCAGCCCGCTGACTAGCTCCTACGAGCAGTACTTC,CASSPLTSSYEQYF,TRBJ2-7,many,TRBV7-2,-
TGTGCCAGCAGGCGTACGAGGGCGGACAATTCACCCCTCCACTTT,CASRRTRADNSPLHF,TRBJ1-6,-,TRBV2,-
TGCAGCGTTGAGAGTAGGACAGGGTATGGCTACACCTTC,CSVESRTGYGYTF,TRBJ1-2,-,TRBV29-1,TRBD1
TGTGCCAGCAGTGAATGGGGGACGGGGAACACTGAAGCTTTCTTT,CASSEWGTGNTEAFF,TRBJ1-1,-,TRBV2,-
TGTGCCAGCAGCCTCAACGGACAGGGAGTTGCGGAGACCCAGTACTTC,CASSLNGQGVAETQYF,TRBJ2-5,-,TRBV7-3,TRBD1
TGTGCCACCAGCAGAGATCTGGGACAGGGAGAGTATGGCTACACCTTC,CATSRDLGQGEYGYTF,TRBJ1-2,-,TRBV15,TRBD1